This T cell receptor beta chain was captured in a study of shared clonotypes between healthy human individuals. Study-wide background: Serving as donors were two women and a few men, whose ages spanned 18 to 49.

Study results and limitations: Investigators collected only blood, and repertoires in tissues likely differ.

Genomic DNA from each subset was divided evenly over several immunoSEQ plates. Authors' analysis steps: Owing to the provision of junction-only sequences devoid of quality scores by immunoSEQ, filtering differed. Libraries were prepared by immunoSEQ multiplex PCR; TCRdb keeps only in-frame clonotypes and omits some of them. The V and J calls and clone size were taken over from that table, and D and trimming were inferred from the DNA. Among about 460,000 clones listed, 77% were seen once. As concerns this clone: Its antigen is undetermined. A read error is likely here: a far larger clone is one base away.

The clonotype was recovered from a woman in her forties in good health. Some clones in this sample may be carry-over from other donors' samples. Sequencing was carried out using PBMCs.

The CDR3 DNA reads as TGTGCCAGCAGCCCCCGACTAGCGGGAGAACTCGAGCAGCACTTC. It encodes CASSPRLAGELEQHF. V is TRBV13 and J is TRBJ2-7; 12 bases are a match to TRBD2. Germline lookup yields CDR1 PRHDT and CDR2 FYEKMQ (reference sequence). There are 15 residues in the CDR3.